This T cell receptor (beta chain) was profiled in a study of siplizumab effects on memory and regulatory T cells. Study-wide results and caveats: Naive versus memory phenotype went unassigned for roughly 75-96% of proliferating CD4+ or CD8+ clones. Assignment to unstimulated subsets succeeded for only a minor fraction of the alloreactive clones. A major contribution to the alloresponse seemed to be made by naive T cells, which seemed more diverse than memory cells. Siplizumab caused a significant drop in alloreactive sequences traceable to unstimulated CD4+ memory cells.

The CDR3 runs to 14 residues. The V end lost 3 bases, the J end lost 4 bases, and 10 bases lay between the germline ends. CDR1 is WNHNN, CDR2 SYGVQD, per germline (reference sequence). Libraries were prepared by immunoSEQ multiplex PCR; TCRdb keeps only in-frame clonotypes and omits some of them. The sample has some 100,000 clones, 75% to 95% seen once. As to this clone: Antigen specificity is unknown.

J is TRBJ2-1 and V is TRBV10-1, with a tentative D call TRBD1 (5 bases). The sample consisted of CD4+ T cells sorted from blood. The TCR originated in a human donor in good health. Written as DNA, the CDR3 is TGCGCCAGCAGTGACAGGGCAATATACAATGAGCAGTTCTTC. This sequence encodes CASSDRAIYNEQFF.